The 32 T cell receptor beta chains presented below share a single source sample, sequenced in a study of blood T cell repertoires in COVID-19. TCRdb's copy holds only in-frame clones and misses some; the assay was immunoSEQ multiplex PCR. The table shows some 96,000 clones, with almost 80% occurring only once. The sequencing sample was made of peripheral blood. The receptor source for this set is a man aged 70 or older with active or convalescent COVID-19.

The chain combines TRBV29-1 with TRBJ1-2, with 10 bases aligning to TRBD1. Germline values: CDR1 SQVTM, CDR2 ANQGSEA. V dropped 6 bases and J dropped 4; count of bases not matched to a gene: 5. The CDR3 totals 13 residues. CDR3 DNA: TGCAGCGTGGCCGGGACAGGGGCCTATGGCTACACCTTC. Translation gives CSVAGTGAYGYTF. The full variable domain, its missing parts supplied by reference TRBV29-1 and TRBJ1-2, is SAVISQKPSRDICQRGTSLTIQCQVDSQVTMMFWYRQQPGQSLTLIATANQGSEATYESGFVIDKFPISRPNLTFSTLTVSNMSPEDSSIYLCSVAGTGAYGYTFGSGTRLTVV.

This clone has a handful of counts. This chain links TRBV28 with TRBJ1-1, with D unclear. Between the trimmed V and J ends, which lost 6 bases and 5 bases, there was a span of 7 bases. CDR3 size: 11 residues. Germline V gene lookup returns CDR1 MDHEN and CDR2 SYDVKM. The CDR3 sequence is CASSPLTEAFF. The CDR3 nucleotides read TGTGCCAGCAGCCCCCTTACTGAAGCTTTCTTT.

V gene TRBV4-3 combines with J gene TRBJ2-5; the D is unclear. Trimming took off 0 bases at V and 6 bases at J, with 11 bases between the two ends. From germline, CDR1 is LGHNA and CDR2 YSLEER. CDR3 size: 14 residues. This CDR3 is CASSQERQAQTQYF. The CDR3 DNA follows: TGCGCCAGCAGCCAAGAACGGCAGGCGCAGACCCAGTACTTC.

This sequence joins TRBV6-5 and TRBJ2-5; D may be TRBD2 (5 bases). Germline loops: CDR1 MNHEY, CDR2 SVGAGI. CDR3 size: 15 residues. Trimming shortened V by 2 bases and J by 5 bases, and 15 bases separated the two germline ends. The CDR3 sequence: CASSYDWASRETQYF. The CDR3 coding sequence is TGTGCCAGCAGTTACGACTGGGCTAGCCGTGAGACCCAGTACTTC.

The V call is TRBV7-9, the J call TRBJ2-1, with TRBD2 as a possible D gene (6 bases). Looked up from germline, CDR1 is SEHNR and CDR2 is FQNEAQ (reference sequence). V shed 7 bases and J shed 4 bases, with 8 bases lying between them. CDR3 length equals 12 residues. CDR3 sequence (DNA): TGTGCCAGCATGGGAGGATACAATGAGCAGTTCTTC. Translating gives CASMGGYNEQFF.

The J gene is TRBJ2-7, the V gene TRBV7-2; 9 bases match TRBD2. The CDR3 has 15 amino acids. Per germline, CDR1 SGHTA and CDR2 FQGNSA. V lost 3 bases to trimming and J lost 1 base; unmatched junction nucleotides: 4. CDR3 amino acids: CASSFSGGKSYEQYF. CDR3 sequence (DNA): TGTGCCAGCAGCTTCAGCGGGGGGAAATCCTACGAGCAGTACTTC.

The chain employs TRBV7-6 and TRBJ1-3; a weak D match, TRBD1 (5 bases). The CDR3 runs to 15 residues. The V end lost 1 base, the J end lost 4 bases, and 11 bases lay between the germline ends. Germline lookup yields CDR1 SGHVS and CDR2 FNYEAQ. The CDR3 bases are TGTGCCAGCAGCTTAGGCAAGGGGAAAGGAAACACCATATATTTT. Amino acids: CASSLGKGKGNTIYF.

For the CDR3, the DNA is TGTGCCAGCAGTCCACAACAGGGGCAGTACGAGCAGTACTTC. This translates into CASSPQQGQYEQYF. V and J are TRBV11-2 and TRBJ2-7; 7 bases match TRBD1. Germline CDR1 and CDR2: SGHAT and FQNNGV. The ends lost 6 bases at V and 4 bases at J; junction bases unmatched: 9. This CDR3 is 14 amino acids long.

V is TRBV12-3 or TRBV12-4 and J is TRBJ1-6; D is possibly TRBD1 (5 bases). Trimming removed 8 bases from V and 9 bases from J, with 11 bases in between. The CDR3 sequence is 12 residues long. CDR3 DNA: TGTGCCAGCTCGCAGGGTATTTCACCCCTCCACTTT. Its translation is CASSQGISPLHF.

The chain links TRBV13 to TRBJ2-2; no clear D gene. Germline loops: CDR1 PRHDT, CDR2 FYEKMQ (reference sequence). The CDR3 is 16 residues long. Trimming stripped 2 bases from V and 3 bases from J, with 13 bases between. CDR3 in amino acids: CASSLRPNYHTGELFF. The DNA of the CDR3 is TGTGCCAGCAGCTTACGTCCCAACTATCACACCGGGGAGCTGTTTTTT.

The chain joins TRBV4-2 to TRBJ2-5; the match to TRBD1 covers 10 bases. With 3 bases clipped from V and 3 bases from J, the junction kept 7 bases outside the gene matches. The CDR3 has 16 residues. Germline CDR1 reads LGHNA; CDR2 reads YNFKEQ. The CDR3 region has the DNA TGTGCCAGCAGCCAGGGAACCGGGACAGGGGAAGAGACCCAGTACTTC. The encoded protein is CASSQGTGTGEETQYF.

V and J are TRBV9 and TRBJ2-2; 10 bases are a match to TRBD1. CDR1 is SGDLS and CDR2 is YYNGEE in the germline V gene. Trimming at V came to 7 bases and at J to 3 bases, leaving 6 bases not matched to a gene. The CDR3 is made up of 15 amino acids. The CDR3 coding sequence is TGTGCCAGCGGTCGACAGGGGGCCGACACCGGGGAGCTGTTTTTT. Translated: CASGRQGADTGELFF.

This chain connects TRBV7-6 to TRBJ1-1, with D maybe TRBD1 (6 bases). CDR3 length equals 14 residues. CDR1 is SGHVS and CDR2 is FNYEAQ in the germline V gene. V shed 1 base and J shed 1 base, with 7 bases lying between them. The DNA of the CDR3 is TGTGCCAGCAGCTTAGGGGGACAGAACACTGAAGCTTTCTTT. It translates to CASSLGGQNTEAFF.

This chain connects TRBV6-5 to TRBJ1-2; 9 bases align to TRBD1. Germline CDR1 is MNHEY and CDR2 is SVGAGI. The CDR3 is made up of 15 amino acids. Trimming took 0 bases from V and 8 from J; bases not matched to a gene: 7. CDR3 coding DNA: TGTGCCAGCAGTTACTCGAAACAGGGGGCTTTCGGCTACACCTTC. As protein: CASSYSKQGAFGYTF.

The V call is TRBV28, the J call TRBJ1-6; possibly TRBD1 for D (6 bases). V was clipped by 5 bases and J by 7 bases, with 12 bases between them. Germline V gene lookup returns CDR1 MDHEN and CDR2 SYDVKM. The CDR3 covers 14 residues. The chain's CDR3 is CASSPPGHNSPLHF. The CDR3 DNA follows: TGTGCCAGCAGTCCTCCGGGACACAATTCACCCCTCCACTTT.

The chain combines TRBV11-1 with TRBJ2-2, with D uncertain. The CDR3 sequence is 12 residues long. Trimming removed 5 bases from V and 4 bases from J, with 5 bases in between. Germline V gene data show CDR1 as SGHAT and CDR2 as FQDESV (reference sequence). The CDR3 spells CASSPFTGELFF. The DNA for the CDR3 is TGTGCCAGCAGCCCCTTCACCGGGGAGCTGTTTTTT.

CDR3 coding DNA: TGTGCCAGCAGCGGTCAGGCGTCGGACAGGCCGAGCTCTGGAAACACCATATATTTT. Amino acids: CASSGQASDRPSSGNTIYF. J is TRBJ1-3 and V is TRBV6-7; 7 bases align to TRBD1. TRBV6-7 is filed as an ORF, its function uncertain. This CDR3 is 19 amino acids long. The J segment lost 0 bases and the V segment lost 6 bases, leaving 17 bases of the junction unmatched.

The chain recombines TRBV28 with TRBJ1-1; 9 bases match TRBD1. The V gene's germline CDR1 is MDHEN and CDR2 SYDVKM. Trimming took 6 bases from V and 1 from J; bases not matched to a gene: 6. The CDR3 extends over 15 amino acids. The chain's CDR3 is CASRISGQGNTEAFF. In DNA, the CDR3 is TGTGCCAGCAGGATCTCGGGACAGGGGAACACTGAAGCTTTCTTT.

The rearrangement joins TRBV28 to TRBJ1-6; 9 bases align to TRBD1. The CDR3 runs 15 residues. Germline CDR1 reads MDHEN; CDR2 reads SYDVKM. The ends lost 6 bases at V and 8 bases at J; junction bases unmatched: 8. CDR3 sequence reads: CASRVAGQGHSPLHF. CDR3 in DNA: TGTGCCAGCAGGGTTGCGGGACAGGGACATTCACCCCTCCACTTT.

V and J are TRBV12-3 or TRBV12-4 and TRBJ1-1; TRBD1 matches at 10 bases. The CDR3 is 13 residues long. J was trimmed by 7 bases and V by 6 bases; bases with no gene match: 5. The CDR3: CASRLTGGLEAFF. In DNA form, the CDR3 reads TGTGCCAGCAGATTGACAGGGGGCCTTGAAGCTTTCTTT.

The chain carries TRBV5-4 and TRBJ1-2, with 7 bases that match TRBD1. V lost 6 bases to trimming and J lost 6 bases; unmatched junction nucleotides: 11. From germline, CDR1 is SGHNT and CDR2 YYREEE (reference sequence). This CDR3 is 14 amino acids long. The CDR3 protein is CASTQQGRMNGYTF. DNA of the CDR3: TGTGCCAGCACCCAACAGGGGCGCATGAATGGCTACACCTTC.

For the CDR3, the DNA is TGTGCCAGCAGTTTGGCCGATTTATATGGCTACACCTTC. It is translated as CASSLADLYGYTF. The chain joins TRBV12-3 or TRBV12-4 to TRBJ1-2; no clear D. V lost 3 bases to trimming and J lost 5 bases, with 10 bases between them. This CDR3 contains 13 residues.

V usage is TRBV21-1 and J usage is TRBJ1-1; the table's D call, TRBD1, was not checked against the DNA. TRBV21-1 is shown as a pseudogene. The CDR3 length is 11 residues. CDR3 region: CASSNPREAFF. CDR3 nucleotide sequence: TGTGCCAGCAGCAACCCCAGGGAAGCTTTCTTT.

This chain connects TRBV6-2 or TRBV6-3 to TRBJ1-2; 7 nucleotides align to TRBD1. The CDR3 length is 13 residues. Unmatched junction bases numbered 0, after V lost 4 bases and J lost 1 base. Per the germline V gene, CDR1 is MNHEY and CDR2 is SVGEGT. The CDR3 reads CASSWDSNYGYTF. As DNA, the CDR3 is TGTGCCAGCAGTTGGGACAGTAACTATGGCTACACCTTC.

This clone occurred a few times. The chain joins TRBV19 to TRBJ1-5; 9 bases match TRBD1. Germline V CDR1 and CDR2: LNHDA, SQIVND (reference sequence). With 6 bases clipped from V and 3 bases from J, the junction kept 27 bases outside the gene matches. There are 22 residues in the CDR3. The CDR3 nucleotides read TGTGCCAGTAGGGATGGGACAGGGAGACAATCAGCCCGGCAGGGAGACAATCAGCCCCAGCATTTT. Its protein product is CASRDGTGRQSARQGDNQPQHF.

This sequence joins TRBV6-2 or TRBV6-3 and TRBJ2-1; D gene uncertain. Germline values: CDR1 MNHEY, CDR2 SVGEGT. The CDR3 extends over 14 amino acids. Trimming removed 1 base from V and 5 bases from J, with 9 bases in between. The CDR3 nucleotides are TGTGCCAGCAGTTACTTCAGTACCCACAATGAGCAGTTCTTC. Its translation: CASSYFSTHNEQFF.

This clone has a handful of counts. The CDR3 here is CASSRGTDTDTQYF. The CDR3 DNA sequence: TGTGCCAGCAGCCGCGGGACAGACACAGATACGCAGTATTTT. This chain connects TRBV7-3 to TRBJ2-3; D may be TRBD1 (7 bases). The germline V gene encodes CDR1 SGHTA and CDR2 FQGTGA. CDR3 length equals 14 residues. V shed 5 bases and J shed 2 bases, with 11 bases lying between them.

This rearrangement joins TRBV7-2 to TRBJ1-1; a possible D gene is TRBD1 (6 bases). Germline V CDR1 and CDR2: SGHTA, FQGNSA. The V gene lost 5 bases and the J gene lost 4 bases, with 11 bases spanning the gap. The CDR3 is 13 amino acids. CDR3 sequence: CASSNNRVTEAFF. The CDR3 DNA sequence: TGTGCCAGCAGCAATAACAGGGTCACTGAAGCTTTCTTT.

V and J are TRBV27 and TRBJ2-1, with 11 bases that match TRBD2. Germline CDR1 reads MNHEY; CDR2 reads SMNVEV (reference sequence). V was clipped by 5 bases and J by 2 bases; unmatched bases: 5. The CDR3 has 16 residues. The CDR3 reads CASSTLAGGPYNEQFF. DNA of the CDR3: TGTGCCAGCAGTACCCTAGCGGGGGGTCCCTACAATGAGCAGTTCTTC.

Only a few counts were recorded for this clone. The chain links TRBV30 to TRBJ1-1; no firm D call. Trimming left V 5 bases short and J 0 bases short, with 10 bases between. CDR1 is GTSNPN, CDR2 SVGIG, per germline (reference sequence). CDR3 length equals 13 residues. CDR3 bases: TGTGCCTGGCAGAGACAACTGAACACTGAAGCTTTCTTT. Its translation is CAWQRQLNTEAFF.

The genes are TRBV13 and TRBJ2-1; 7 bases match TRBD2. Per the germline V gene, CDR1 is PRHDT and CDR2 is FYEKMQ (reference sequence). J gave up 13 bases and V 5 bases, and 8 bases lay outside the gene matches. CDR3 size: 12 residues. The CDR3 is CASSPTSANQFF. The CDR3 nucleotides are TGTGCCAGCAGCCCCACTAGCGCCAATCAGTTCTTC.

V is TRBV10-3 and J is TRBJ2-1, with D possibly TRBD1 on 6 matching bases. The V and J ends lost 6 bases and 9 bases respectively, with 30 bases between them. This CDR3 has 18 residues. Per the germline V gene, CDR1 is ENHRY and CDR2 is SYGVKD. The CDR3 DNA sequence: TGTGCCATCAGCGGACAGTGGTTGGGGACAAGGAAATTGGGTGAGCAGTTCTTC. Its protein product is CAISGQWLGTRKLGEQFF.